In its sample, the clone carrying this T cell receptor beta chain was seen a few times. What it binds is not known. MiXCR, applied by TCRdb to the 5' RACE reads, yields one record per CDR3 protein. This table has under 900,000 distinct CDR3 sequences, roughly 18% appearing once. Healthy Caucasians, and only they, were the donors. The data were obtained in a study of identical twins. Findings of the study overall: Invariant cells of the MAIT and iNKT types might have partly distorted the zero-insertion analyses.

V was cut by 0 bases and J by 5 bases, with 10 bases left in between. The CDR3 runs 13 residues. The germline gives CDR1 SQVTM, CDR2 ANQGSEA. Separately, the same data were catalogued under a study of T cells expressing NK-cell markers. That publication notes: From sorted CD3+CD56+NKG2C+, CD3+CD56+NKG2C- and CD3+CD56-NKG2C+ T cells came the TCR beta repertoires.

The sequence was collected from a woman in her late teens or twenties in good health. This chain connects TRBV29-1 to TRBJ2-5, with D perhaps being TRBD1 or TRBD2 (6 bases each). Sequences were obtained from PBMCs. The DNA for the CDR3 is TGCAGCGTTGAAGATGGGGGGCTGGAGACCCAGTACTTC. Protein product: CSVEDGGLETQYF.